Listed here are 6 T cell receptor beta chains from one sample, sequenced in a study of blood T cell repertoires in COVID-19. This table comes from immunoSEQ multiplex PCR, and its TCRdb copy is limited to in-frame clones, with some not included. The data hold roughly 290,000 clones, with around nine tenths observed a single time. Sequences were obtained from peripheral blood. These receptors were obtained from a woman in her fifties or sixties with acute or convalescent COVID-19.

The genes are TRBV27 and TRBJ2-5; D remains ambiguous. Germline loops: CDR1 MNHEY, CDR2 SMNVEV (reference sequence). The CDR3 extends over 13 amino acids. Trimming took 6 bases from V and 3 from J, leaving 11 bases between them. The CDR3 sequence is CASSSVFKETQYF. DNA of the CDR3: TGTGCCAGCAGCTCGGTTTTCAAAGAGACCCAGTACTTC.

This CDR3 reads CASSSRETDTQYF. The CDR3 nucleotides read TGTGCCAGCAGCAGCCGGGAAACAGATACGCAGTATTTT. V and J are TRBV21-1 and TRBJ2-3; TRBD2, the table's D call, was not compared with the DNA. TRBV21-1 is flagged as a pseudogene. This CDR3 region has 13 residues.

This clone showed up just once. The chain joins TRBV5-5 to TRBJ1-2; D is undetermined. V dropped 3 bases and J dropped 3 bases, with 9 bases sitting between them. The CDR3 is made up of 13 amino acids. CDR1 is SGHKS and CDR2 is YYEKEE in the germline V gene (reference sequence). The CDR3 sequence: CASSSRDDYGYTF. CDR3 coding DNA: TGTGCCAGCAGCTCCCGAGATGACTATGGCTACACCTTC.

CDR3 nucleotides: TGTGCCAGCAGCTTGGAACAGAGTTTAAGTTATGCTTTCTTT. Its protein is CASSLEQSLSYAFF. The gene calls are TRBV5-4 and TRBJ1-1; D remains ambiguous. The CDR3 sequence is 14 residues long. Trimming shortened V by 0 bases and J by 11 bases, and 17 bases separated the two germline ends. From germline, CDR1 is SGHNT and CDR2 YYREEE (reference sequence). Using reference TRBV5-4 and TRBJ1-1 for the parts outside the CDR3, the full variable domain is ETGVTQSPTHLIKTRGQQVTLRCSSQSGHNTVSWYQQALGQGPQFIFQYYREEENGRGNFPPRFSGLQFPNYSSELNVNALELDDSALYLCASSLEQSLSYAFFGQGTRLTVV.

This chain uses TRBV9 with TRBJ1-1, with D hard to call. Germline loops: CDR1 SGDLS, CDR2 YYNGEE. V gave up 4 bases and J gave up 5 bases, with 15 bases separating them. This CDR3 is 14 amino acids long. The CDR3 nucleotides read TGTGCCAGCAGCCCTCAGTATGGAGGGACTGAAGCTTTCTTT. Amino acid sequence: CASSPQYGGTEAFF. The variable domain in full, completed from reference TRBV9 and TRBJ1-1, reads DSGVTQTPKHLITATGQRVTLRCSPRSGDLSVYWYQQSLDQGLQFLIQYYNGEERAKGNILERFSAQQFPDLHSELNLSSLELGDSALYFCASSPQYGGTEAFFGQGTRLTVV.

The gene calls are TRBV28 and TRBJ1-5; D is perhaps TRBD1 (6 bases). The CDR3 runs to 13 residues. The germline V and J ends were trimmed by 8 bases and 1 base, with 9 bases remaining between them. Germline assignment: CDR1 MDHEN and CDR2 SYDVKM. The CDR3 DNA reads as TGTGCCAGCGGCGACAGGAGCAATCAGCCCCAGCATTTT. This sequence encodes CASGDRSNQPQHF.